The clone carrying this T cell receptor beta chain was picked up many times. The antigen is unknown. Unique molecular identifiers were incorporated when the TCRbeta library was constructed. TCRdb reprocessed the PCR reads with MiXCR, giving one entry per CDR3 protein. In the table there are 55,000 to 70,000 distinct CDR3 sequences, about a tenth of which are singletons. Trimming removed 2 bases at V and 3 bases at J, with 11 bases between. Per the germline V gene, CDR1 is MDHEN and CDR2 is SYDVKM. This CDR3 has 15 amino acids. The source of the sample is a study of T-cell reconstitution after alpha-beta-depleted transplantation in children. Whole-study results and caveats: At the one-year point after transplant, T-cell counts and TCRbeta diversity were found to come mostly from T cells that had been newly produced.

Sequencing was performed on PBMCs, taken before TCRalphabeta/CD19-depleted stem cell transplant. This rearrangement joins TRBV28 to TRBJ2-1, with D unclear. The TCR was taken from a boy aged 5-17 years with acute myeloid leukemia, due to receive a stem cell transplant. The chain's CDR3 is CASSLAPDVYNEQFF. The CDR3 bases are TGTGCCAGCAGTTTAGCCCCGGACGTCTACAATGAGCAGTTCTTC.